The 12 T cell receptor beta chains reported below all come from one sample, sequenced in a study of shared clonotypes between healthy human individuals. Measured with immunoSEQ multiplex PCR; TCRdb has only the in-frame clones, and not every one. The table includes 2 million to 2.5 million clones, around 93% detected once. The sample taken for sequencing was naive CD4+ T cells from PBMCs. Subset meaning: CD45RA+ positively selected. These receptors came from a man aged 18 to 30 in good health. Some clones in this sample may be carry-over from other donors' samples.

The chain has TRBV28 and TRBJ1-2, with a tentative D call TRBD1 (6 bases). The V end was cut by 2 bases, the J end by 4 bases, with 17 bases between. CDR3 length: 16 residues. The germline CDR1 and CDR2 sequences are MDHEN and SYDVKM. The chain's CDR3 is CASSLGGLVPGYGYTF. The CDR3 DNA follows: TGTGCCAGCAGTTTAGGGGGGCTGGTCCCGGGCTATGGCTACACCTTC.

V and J are TRBV7-2 and TRBJ1-2; possible D gene TRBD1, 5 bases. V was pared by 4 bases and J by 3 bases, with 12 bases between. Germline V gene sequence: CDR1 SGHTA, CDR2 FQGNSA. The CDR3 consists of 14 residues. CDR3 sequence reads: CASSSGPGDYGYTF. The CDR3 region has the DNA TGTGCCAGCAGCTCCGGACCGGGGGACTATGGCTACACCTTC.

The chain couples TRBV30 to TRBJ2-1; 8 bases are shared with TRBD1. The V and J ends lost 1 base and 6 bases, in that order; junction bases with no gene match: 8. The CDR3 is 15 residues long. In germline, CDR1 is GTSNPN, CDR2 SVGIG (reference sequence). The CDR3, as DNA: TGTGCCTGGAGTGCGGGCCAGGGGGCGGCCAATGAGCAGTTCTTC. This sequence encodes CAWSAGQGAANEQFF. Together with reference TRBV30 and TRBJ2-1, the CDR3 gives the full variable domain: SQTIHQWPATLVQPVGSPLSLECTVEGTSNPNLYWYRQAAGRGLQLLFYSVGIGQISSEVPQNLSASRPQDRQFILSSKKLLLSDSGFYLCAWSAGQGAANEQFFGPGTRLTVL.

This chain uses TRBV10-3 with TRBJ1-2, with D perhaps TRBD1 (6 bases). This CDR3 is 13 amino acids long. Trimming cost V 7 bases and J 4 bases, with 13 bases left between them. CDR1 is ENHRY, CDR2 SYGVKD, per germline. This CDR3 reads CAITGQSGYGYTF. CDR3 sequence (DNA): TGTGCCATCACCGGACAGAGCGGCTATGGCTACACCTTC.

The rearrangement links TRBV5-1 to TRBJ1-1; no firm D call. The germline gives CDR1 SGHRS, CDR2 YFSETQ. The ends were cut back, 7 bases at V and 3 bases at J, with 16 bases in the middle. The CDR3 has 14 amino acids. The CDR3 sequence: CASALAELDTEAFF. In nucleotides, the CDR3 is TGCGCCAGCGCCCTAGCGGAGCTGGACACTGAAGCTTTCTTT.

The chain joins TRBV9 to TRBJ2-3; D is possibly TRBD1 or TRBD2 (6 bases each). Per germline, CDR1 SGDLS and CDR2 YYNGEE. Trimming stripped 4 bases from V and 3 bases from J, with 15 bases between. The CDR3 is made up of 15 amino acids. CDR3 residues: CASSLRQEGTDTQYF. CDR3 coding DNA: TGTGCCAGCAGCCTCCGACAGGAGGGGACAGATACGCAGTATTTT.

Turning to this clone: This sample includes further DNA sequences coding for the same CDR3. V and J are TRBV5-1 and TRBJ2-3; D gene ambiguous. The CDR3 length is 13 residues. Germline V gives CDR1 SGHRS, CDR2 YFSETQ. The V end was cut by 0 bases, the J end by 2 bases, with 4 bases between. The CDR3 region is CASSLAPTDTQYF. The DNA of the CDR3 is TGCGCCAGCAGCTTGGCCCCCACAGATACGCAGTATTTT. Full variable domain (remainder filled in from reference TRBV5-1 and TRBJ2-3): KAGVTQTPRYLIKTRGQQVTLSCSPISGHRSVSWYQQTPGQGLQFLFEYFSETQRNKGNFPGRFSGRQFSNSRSEMNVSTLELGDSALYLCASSLAPTDTQYFGPGTRLTVL.

The chain links TRBV30 to TRBJ2-1, with 10 positions matching TRBD1. V trimming: 4 bases; J trimming: 5 bases; junction bases outside the gene matches: 8. The CDR3 has 15 amino acids. The germline V gene has CDR1 GTSNPN and CDR2 SVGIG (reference sequence). In nucleotides, the CDR3 is TGTGCCTGGACCCACGGGACAGGGGTCCACAATGAGCAGTTCTTC. Its protein product is CAWTHGTGVHNEQFF.

The chain carries TRBV30 and TRBJ1-4; unclear D gene. CDR3 size: 13 residues. The germline gives CDR1 GTSNPN, CDR2 SVGIG (reference sequence). Trimming pared 8 bases from V and 12 bases from J, leaving 22 bases between. Here the CDR3 DNA reads TGTGCCCAGAGGAGGGCGGGAATTGGGGAACTGTTTTTT. As protein: CAQRRAGIGELFF.

This clone was seen just once. The genes are TRBV4-3 and TRBJ2-1; TRBD2 might be the D (6 bases). V lost 4 bases to trimming and J lost 6 bases, with 22 bases between them. Germline V gene sequence: CDR1 LGHNA, CDR2 YSLEER. The CDR3 extends over 17 amino acids. The CDR3 DNA reads TGCGCCAGCAGCCCGAGAAAGCGGGCCCCTTCGGGCAATGAGCAGTTCTTC. Amino acid sequence: CASSPRKRAPSGNEQFF.

The chain uses TRBV4-2 and TRBJ2-1; D unclear. The CDR3 runs to 13 residues. The V gene lost 5 bases and the J gene lost 15 bases, with 20 bases spanning the gap. Germline lookup yields CDR1 LGHNA and CDR2 YNFKEQ. The CDR3 loop reads CASSVRPEPPAFF. The CDR3, as DNA: TGTGCCAGCAGCGTACGCCCGGAGCCTCCGGCGTTCTTC.

This sequence joins TRBV18 and TRBJ1-3; no clear D. The CDR3 has 14 residues. The germline V gene has CDR1 KGHSH and CDR2 LQKENI. Trimming took off 2 bases at V and 4 bases at J, with 9 bases between the two ends. The CDR3 DNA follows: TGTGCCAGCTCACCAAGGGTGGGAGGAAACACCATATATTTT. Its translation: CASSPRVGGNTIYF. Combining the CDR3 with reference TRBV18 and TRBJ1-3 gives the whole variable domain NAGVMQNPRHLVRRRGQEARLRCSPMKGHSHVYWYRQLPEEGLKFMVYLQKENIIDESGMPKERFSAEFPKEGPSILRIQQVVRGDSAAYFCASSPRVGGNTIYFGEGSWLTVV.